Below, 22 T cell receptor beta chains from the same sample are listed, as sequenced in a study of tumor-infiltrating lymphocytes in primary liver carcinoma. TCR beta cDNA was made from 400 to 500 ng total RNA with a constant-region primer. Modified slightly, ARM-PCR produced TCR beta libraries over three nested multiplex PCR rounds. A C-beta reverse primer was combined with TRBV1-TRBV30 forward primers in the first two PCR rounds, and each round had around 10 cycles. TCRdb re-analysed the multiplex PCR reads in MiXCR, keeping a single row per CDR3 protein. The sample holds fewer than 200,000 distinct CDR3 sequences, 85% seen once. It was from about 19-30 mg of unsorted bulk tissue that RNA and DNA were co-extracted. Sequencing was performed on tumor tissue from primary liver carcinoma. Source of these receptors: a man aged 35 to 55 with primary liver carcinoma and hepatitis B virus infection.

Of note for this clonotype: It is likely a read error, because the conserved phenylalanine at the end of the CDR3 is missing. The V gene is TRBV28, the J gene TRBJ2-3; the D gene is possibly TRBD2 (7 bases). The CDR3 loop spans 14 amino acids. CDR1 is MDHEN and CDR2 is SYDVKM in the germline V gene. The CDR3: CASSFTGGRDTQYY. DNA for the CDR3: TGCGCCAGCAGTTTTACGGGGGGCCGAGATACGCAGTATTAT.

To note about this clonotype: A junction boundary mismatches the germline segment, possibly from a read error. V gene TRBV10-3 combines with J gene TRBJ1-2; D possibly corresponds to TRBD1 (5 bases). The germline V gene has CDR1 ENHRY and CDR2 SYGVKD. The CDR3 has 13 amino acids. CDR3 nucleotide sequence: TGTGTCATCAAAGGGGATGCGAGCTATGGCTACACCTTC. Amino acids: CVIKGDASYGYTF.

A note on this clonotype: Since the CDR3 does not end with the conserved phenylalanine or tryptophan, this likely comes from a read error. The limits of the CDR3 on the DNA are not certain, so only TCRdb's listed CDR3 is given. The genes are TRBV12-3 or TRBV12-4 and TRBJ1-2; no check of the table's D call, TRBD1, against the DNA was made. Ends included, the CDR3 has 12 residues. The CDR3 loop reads CAIGQGADGYAY.

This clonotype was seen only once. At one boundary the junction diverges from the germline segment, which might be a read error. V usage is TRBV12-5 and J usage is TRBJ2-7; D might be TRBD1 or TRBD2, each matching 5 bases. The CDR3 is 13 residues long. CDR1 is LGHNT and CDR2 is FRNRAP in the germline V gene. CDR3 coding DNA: TGTGCCAGTGAGGGGACCAGTTCCTATAAGCAGTACTTC. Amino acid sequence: CASEGTSSYKQYF.

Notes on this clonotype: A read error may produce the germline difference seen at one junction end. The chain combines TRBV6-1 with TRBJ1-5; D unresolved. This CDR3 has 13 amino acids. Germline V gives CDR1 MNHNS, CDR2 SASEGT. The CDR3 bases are TGTGCCAACAGTGCTGGGTGTAATCAGCCCCAGCATTTT. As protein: CANSAGCNQPQHF.

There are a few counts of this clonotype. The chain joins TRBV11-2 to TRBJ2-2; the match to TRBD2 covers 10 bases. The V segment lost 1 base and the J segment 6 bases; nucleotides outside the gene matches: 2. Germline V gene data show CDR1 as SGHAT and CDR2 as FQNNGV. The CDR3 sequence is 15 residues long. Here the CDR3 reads CASSLVLAGAGELFF. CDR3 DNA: TGTGCCAGCAGCTTAGTTCTAGCGGGGGCCGGGGAGCTGTTTTTT.

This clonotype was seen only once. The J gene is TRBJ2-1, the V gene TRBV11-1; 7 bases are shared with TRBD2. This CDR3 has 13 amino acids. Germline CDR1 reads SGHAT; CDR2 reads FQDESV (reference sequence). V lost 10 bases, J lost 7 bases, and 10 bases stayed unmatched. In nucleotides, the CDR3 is TGTGCCAACAGTGTGGGAGGGCCGAATGAGCAGTTCTTC. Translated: CANSVGGPNEQFF.

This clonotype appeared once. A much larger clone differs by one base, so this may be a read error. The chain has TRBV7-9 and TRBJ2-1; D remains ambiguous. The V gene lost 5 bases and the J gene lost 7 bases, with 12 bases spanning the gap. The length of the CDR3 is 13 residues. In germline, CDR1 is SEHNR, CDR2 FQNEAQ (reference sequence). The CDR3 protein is CASSLQDGNEQFF. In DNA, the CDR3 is TGTGCCAGCAGCCTCCAGGATGGGAATGAGCAGTTCTTC.

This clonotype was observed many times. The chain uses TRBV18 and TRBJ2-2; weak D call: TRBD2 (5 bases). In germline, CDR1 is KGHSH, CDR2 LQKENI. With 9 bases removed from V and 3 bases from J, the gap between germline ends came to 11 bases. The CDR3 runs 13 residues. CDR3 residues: CASREAYTGELFF. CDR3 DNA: TGTGCCAGTCGGGAAGCGTACACCGGGGAGCTGTTTTTT.

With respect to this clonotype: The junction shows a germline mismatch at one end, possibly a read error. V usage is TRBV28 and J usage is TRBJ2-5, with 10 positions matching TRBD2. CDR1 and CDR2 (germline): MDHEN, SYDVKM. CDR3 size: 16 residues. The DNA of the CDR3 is TGTGCCAGCAGCACTTTCCTAGCGGGAGAGGGGGAGACCCAGCACTTC. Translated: CASSTFLAGEGETQHF.

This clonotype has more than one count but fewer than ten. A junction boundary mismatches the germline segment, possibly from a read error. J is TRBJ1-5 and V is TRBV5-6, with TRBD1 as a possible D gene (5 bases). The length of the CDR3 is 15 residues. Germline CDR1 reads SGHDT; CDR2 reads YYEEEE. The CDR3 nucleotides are TGTGCCAACAGCCCCCAGACAGATAGCAATCAGCCCCAGCATTTT. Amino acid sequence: CANSPQTDSNQPQHF.

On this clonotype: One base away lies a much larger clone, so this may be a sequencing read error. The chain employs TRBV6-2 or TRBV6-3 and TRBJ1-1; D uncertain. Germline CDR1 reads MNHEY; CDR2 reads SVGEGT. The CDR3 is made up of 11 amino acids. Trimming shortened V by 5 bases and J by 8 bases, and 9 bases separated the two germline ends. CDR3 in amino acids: CASSEGVEAFF. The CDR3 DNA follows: TGTGCCAGCAGTGAGGGAGTAGAAGCTTTCTTT.

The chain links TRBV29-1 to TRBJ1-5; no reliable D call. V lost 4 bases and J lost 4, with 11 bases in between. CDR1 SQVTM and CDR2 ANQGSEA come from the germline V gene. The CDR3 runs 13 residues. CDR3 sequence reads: CSVVSIVNQPQHF. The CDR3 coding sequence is TGCAGCGTTGTCAGTATTGTTAATCAGCCCCAGCATTTT.

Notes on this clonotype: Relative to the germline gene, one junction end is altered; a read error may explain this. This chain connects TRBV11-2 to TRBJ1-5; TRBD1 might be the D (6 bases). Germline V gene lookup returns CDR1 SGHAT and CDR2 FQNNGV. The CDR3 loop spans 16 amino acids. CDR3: CASSLKGGLTNQPQRF. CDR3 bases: TGTGCCAGTAGCCTAAAAGGGGGACTGACGAACCAGCCCCAGCGTTTT. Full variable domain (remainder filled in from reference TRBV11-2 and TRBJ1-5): EAGVAQSPRYKIIEKRQSVAFWCNPISGHATLYWYQQILGQGPKLLIQFQNNGVVDDSQLPKDRFSAERLKGVDSTLKIQPAKLEDSAVYLCASSLKGGLTNQPQRFGDGTRLSIL.

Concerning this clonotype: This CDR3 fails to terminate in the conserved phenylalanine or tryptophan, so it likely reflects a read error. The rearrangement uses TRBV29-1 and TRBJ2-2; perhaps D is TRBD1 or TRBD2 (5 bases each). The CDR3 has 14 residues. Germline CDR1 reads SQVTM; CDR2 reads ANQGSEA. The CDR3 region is CSAQGHHNTGVLFS. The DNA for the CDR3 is TGCAGCGCCCAAGGACATCATAACACCGGGGTGCTGTTTTCT.

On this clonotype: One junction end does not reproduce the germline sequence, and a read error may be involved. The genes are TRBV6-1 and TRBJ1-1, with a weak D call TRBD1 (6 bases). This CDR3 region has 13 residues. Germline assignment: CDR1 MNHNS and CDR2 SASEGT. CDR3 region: CAISEVRDTEAFF. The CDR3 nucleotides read TGTGCCATCAGTGAAGTCAGGGACACCGAAGCTTTCTTT.

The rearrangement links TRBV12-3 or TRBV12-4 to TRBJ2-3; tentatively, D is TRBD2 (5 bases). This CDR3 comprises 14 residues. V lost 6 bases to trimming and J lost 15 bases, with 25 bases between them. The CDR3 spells CASRRGSASDMHYF. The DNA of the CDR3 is TGTGCCAGCAGGCGAGGGAGCGCCAGCGATATGCACTATTTT.

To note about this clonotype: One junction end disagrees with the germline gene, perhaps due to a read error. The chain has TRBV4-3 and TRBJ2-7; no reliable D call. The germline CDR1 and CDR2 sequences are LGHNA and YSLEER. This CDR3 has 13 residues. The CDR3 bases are TGCGCAAGCAGCCAACCTGCAGAGTCCGAGCAGTACTTC. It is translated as CASSQPAESEQYF.

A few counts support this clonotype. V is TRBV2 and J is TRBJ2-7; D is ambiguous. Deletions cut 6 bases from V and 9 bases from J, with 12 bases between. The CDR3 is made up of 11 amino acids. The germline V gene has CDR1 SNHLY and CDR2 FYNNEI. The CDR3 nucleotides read TGTGCCAGCAGCCCAAAGGCTGGGCAGTACTTC. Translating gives CASSPKAGQYF.

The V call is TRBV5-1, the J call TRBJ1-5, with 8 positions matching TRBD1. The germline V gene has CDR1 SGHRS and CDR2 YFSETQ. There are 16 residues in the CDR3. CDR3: CASCWGEQGVNQPQHF. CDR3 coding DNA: TGCGCTAGCTGCTGGGGGGAACAGGGGGTAAATCAGCCCCAGCATTTT.

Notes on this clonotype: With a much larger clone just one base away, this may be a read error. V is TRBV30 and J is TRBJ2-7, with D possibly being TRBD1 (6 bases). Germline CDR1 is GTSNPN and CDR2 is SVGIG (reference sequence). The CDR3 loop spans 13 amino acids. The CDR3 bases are TGTGCCTGGAGTGTAAACAGGGCCCACGAGCGGTACTTC. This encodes CAWSVNRAHERYF.

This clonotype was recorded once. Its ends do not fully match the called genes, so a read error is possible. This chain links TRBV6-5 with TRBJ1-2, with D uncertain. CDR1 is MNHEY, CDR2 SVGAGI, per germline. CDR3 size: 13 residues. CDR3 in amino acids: CTSRVGVNYGYTF. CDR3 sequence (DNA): TGTACCAGTAGGGTCGGGGTCAACTATGGCTACACTTTC.